The sequence of this TCR beta chain was determined in a study of T cell clonality in common variable immunodeficiency. Many counts were recorded for this clone. The DNA ends 3 residues before the CDR3 does, and the rest of the CDR3 is filled in from the germline J gene. Unmatched junction bases numbered 1, after V lost 2 bases and J lost 2 bases. The CDR3 is 15 residues long. Germline CDR1 and CDR2: MNHNS and SASEGT. TCRdb's table, derived via immunoSEQ multiplex PCR, lists solely in-frame clones and lacks some. This sample has fewer than 70,000 clones, each found more than once. Specimen: peripheral blood mononuclear cells. The chain has TRBV6-1 and TRBJ2-5, with 11 positions matching TRBD2. The sequence came from a person between 18 and 75 years old in good health. The covered CDR3 bases are TGTGCCAGCAGTGAACTAGCGGGAGGACAAGAGACC. This translates into CASSELAGGQET. The full CDR3 protein is CASSELAGGQETQYF.